This paragraph covers one T cell receptor beta chain sequence. Sequenced by immunoSEQ multiplex PCR; TCRdb stores in-frame clones only, minus some. Seen here are 30,000 to 40,000 clones, about 94% observed once, and the top ten hold approximately 22%. The sample comes from a study of OX40 agonist ivuxolimab in advanced cancers. On the study more broadly: Ivuxolimab, an antibody that agonizes OX40 (CD134), was administered to the patients. Prior checkpoint blockade (anti-PD-1, anti-PD-L1 or anti-CTLA-4) was permitted; approximately 44% had it.

The V gene's germline CDR1 is MNHEY and CDR2 SMNVEV (reference sequence). The CDR3 covers 15 residues. The ends were cut back, 8 bases at V and 4 bases at J, with 18 bases in the middle. Source: CD4+ or CD8+ T cells sorted from blood, taken in a trial of the OX40 agonist ivuxolimab. This sequence originates from an adult with an advanced solid tumor such as melanoma, head and neck, liver or kidney cancer. The chain recombines TRBV27 with TRBJ2-1, with TRBD1 as a possible D gene (6 bases). As DNA, the CDR3 is TGTGCCAGCTATGACCTTACAGGGCCTTACAATGAGCAGTTCTTC. Protein: CASYDLTGPYNEQFF.